This T cell receptor beta chain was found in a study of control samples from healthy donors and cancer patients. Repertoires were generated with immunoSEQ multiplex PCR, while TCRdb's copy carries only in-frame clones and drops some. This table has around 170,000 clones, around nine tenths appearing once. The CDR3 runs to 16 residues. Germline V lookup: CDR1 SGHTS, CDR2 YDEGEE. Trimming pared 0 bases from V and 7 bases from J, leaving 17 bases between. Sample: blood. The sequence was collected from a woman aged 25 to 39 in good health. The J gene is TRBJ1-5, the V gene TRBV5-8, with a weak D call TRBD1 (5 bases). CDR3 sequence reads: CASSLGGTGGWQPQHF. The CDR3 region has the DNA TGTGCCAGCAGCTTGGGAGGTACGGGGGGATGGCAGCCCCAGCATTTT.